This T cell receptor beta chain was sequenced for a study of cytomegalovirus exposure and HLA in healthy donors (dated by TCRdb to about 2017). A note on the overall study: An earlier analysis of roughly 500 of the donors reported approximately 280 Gb of sequence data and 117 million unique TCR beta sequences obtained from about 179 million T cells. An early release covering roughly 640 HLA-typed donors comprised about 320 gigabases of sequencing data and 65 million to 100 million unique TCR sequences. Among the 398 genotyped donors, about 83% belonged to the genetic ancestry cluster associated with self-reported Caucasian donors. The study aimed to test whether signatures of past pathogen exposure could be identified by cataloging public T cell receptors. The study profiled the T cell repertoires of about 640 subjects by immunosequencing and related them to cytomegalovirus serostatus. A separate validation cohort of over a hundred different subjects was used in addition to the roughly 720-subject first cohort. The study combined high-throughput TCR immunosequencing, statistical association of individual TCRs with disease status, and machine learning to predict cytomegalovirus infection status. In a later analysis, previously published TCR beta repertoires from 670 or so donors were re-analyzed and high-resolution HLA genotyping was added so that TCR occurrence patterns could be studied. Rather than drawing on any new phenotypic data, the later analysis identified candidate immune exposures from TCR beta sequences and the way those sequences occurred across donors. An earlier analysis of nearly 600 of the donors applied high-throughput TCR beta sequencing to assess whether each TCR beta V gene segment acted as functional or pseudogenic. Donor age, sex, ethnicity and CMV serostatus were compiled alongside the repertoire data. Genome-wide SNP genotypes for about 65% of the 666 donors were used in a later genetic analysis, which treated that subset as a discovery cohort. Every discovery cohort repertoire had been produced on one sequencing platform. Both class I and class II loci were covered by HLA typing, at four-digit resolution. Typing coverage differed by locus: A, B, C, DRB1 and DQB1 were typed in roughly 620-630 donors, DQA1 in 522, DPA1 in over 600, and DPB1 in roughly 470. About five DR-DQ haplotypes were handled as single units for association and clustering because linkage in the cohort was strong. Among roughly 370 genotyped donors of the cohort, an average of about 240,000 unique TCR beta nucleotide sequences were sequenced per donor, around 20% of them non-productive.

CDR3 length: 15 amino acids, cysteine to phenylalanine. Only the CDR3 part of the read is kept: 45 bases, read in frame from the first base. V is cut by 1 base and J by 1 base, and the space between the germline ends is 12 bases. CDR1 and CDR2 were assigned from the germline V gene as SQVTM and ANQGSEA. The cohort comprised several hundred healthy bone marrow donors. Cohort members were all nominally healthy when sampled, although unrecorded immune exposures were likely present. The donor was CMV seronegative and was included in the group of a few hundred seronegative cohort members. Each donor provided a peripheral blood sample, and peripheral blood mononuclear cells were used for TCR beta sequencing. The Qiagen DNeasy Blood Extraction Kit was used to extract genomic DNA from the blood cell samples. The paper's findings and limits, for the study overall: The earlier analysis of a few hundred of the donors excluded over 15 rarely observed V segments, including chromosome 9 orphons, because counts were too low. A cluster of highly shared sequence variants was judged likely to be a technical artifact of the sequencing pipeline. Correlated functional status among segregating V segments might be attributable to linkage disequilibrium, but an unknown experimental factor could not be ruled out. A further reported finding was that TCR beta sequences accurately predicted the HLA-A and HLA-B alleles for most subjects in the first cohort. V-gene and J-gene trimming of TCR beta chains was associated with a missense DCLRE1C variant in a later genetic analysis, and the association was replicated in an independent cohort. In a later analysis, TCR association rates were found to vary across HLA loci, with the most associated TCRs seen for DRB1 alleles and the fewest for HLA-C alleles. A later genetic analysis reported fewer N-insertions in productive TCRs among donors in an Asian-associated ancestry cluster than the roughly 700-donor mean. Immune exposure information for the cohort was limited to CMV serostatus. At a false discovery rate of 0.05, a later analysis linked 16,951 TCR beta sequences to specific HLA alleles. The classifier was reported to diagnose cytomegalovirus status with high specificity and sensitivity in both the original and validation cohorts. An earlier analysis of 587 of the donors showed that most TCR beta V segments appeared in productive rearrangements either about 87% or about 30% of the time, which broadly matched IMGT annotations. Because HLA typing was unavailable for some donors at each locus, only the typed subset was used in association tests. Roughly uniform sequencing depth across donors was assumed in presence/absence analyses, although this assumption may not hold. Three of the identified cytomegalovirus-associated TCR beta chains were confirmed in vitro to be specific for cytomegalovirus antigens. In a later analysis, HLA-associated TCR beta chains were found to be more clonally expanded and to have lower generation probabilities than equally common non-associated chains. In this cohort, only TCR beta chains were sequenced, and detectable features were limited by the absence of alpha or paired-chain data. According to the authors, the approach could potentially be generalized to other disease states and immunological phenotypes. The 87-base-pair reads could not distinguish some IMGT-functional V segments, including TRBV6-2 and TRBV6-3, so those segments were excluded. According to a later analysis, parvovirus B19, influenza, CMV and Epstein-Barr virus appeared linked to several top co-occurrence clusters. A later analysis found that most CMV-associated TCR beta chains appeared HLA-restricted, with HLA associations seemingly driven largely by CMV exposure. In the study, 164 TCR beta chains were listed as associated with cytomegalovirus. When HLA alleles, especially DR and DQ, strongly co-occurred, TCR associations were difficult to assign to individual alleles. While some public TCRs were present in many individuals, most TCR sequences turned up only very rarely across donors.

A word on this clone: The specificity of this receptor is unknown. Per-base qualities were not stored, and no clone one base away is much larger.

Libraries came from the immunoSEQ multiplex PCR assay. For the multiplex PCR, a mixture combining 60 forward primers for TCR Vbeta segments and 13 reverse primers for TCR Jbeta segments was used. The CDR3 region of rearranged TCR beta genes was amplified from genomic DNA with a multiplex PCR assay. Amplified TCR beta libraries were sequenced as 87-base-pair reads on the Illumina HiSeq System. As for the authors' bioinformatics: Across the 666 repertoires, a later analysis counted approximately 83 million unique TCR beta chains, about 10 million of which were shared by at least two donors. A nearest-neighbor algorithm error-corrected the raw reads and collapsed the reads into unique sequences, merging closely related sequences to remove PCR and sequencing errors. V, D and J gene segments were assigned by aligning CDR3 sequences to IMGT reference sequences. For a sequence to be retained, a match of at least six nucleotides was required to both a V gene segment and a J gene segment. A rearrangement counted as productive if the CDR3 had no stop codons and remained in frame with V and J, and every other rearrangement counted as non-productive. Following IMGT convention, CDR3 was defined as the stretch from the second conserved V-encoded cysteine up to the conserved J-encoded phenylalanine. The earlier analysis of fewer than 750 of the donors excluded sequences that lacked an unambiguous match to a single V gene segment. An earlier analysis of 450 to 650 of the donors called V segments functional above 56.7% productive rearrangements and segregating when the between-donor standard deviation exceeded 5%. A statistical classification framework was developed to diagnose cytomegalovirus status using the catalog of TCR beta chain sequences. A later analysis assigned V and J genes by comparing TCR nucleotide sequences with IMGT/GENE-DB human TR gene sequences. Using the TCRdist pipeline, a later analysis assigned CDR3 sequences along with most-parsimonious VDJ recombination scenarios. In a later analysis, every TCR beta chain was defined by the combination of its CDR3 amino acid sequence and its V-gene family, and reads without a unique V-gene family were dropped. To address suspected cross-contamination and a sequencing artifact, a later analysis removed around 590 highly shared, low-generation-probability nucleotide sequences. A later analysis calculated a clonal expansion index for each public chain from normalized within-repertoire ranks of inferred template counts. Generation probabilities in a later analysis came from a VDJ recombination model fitted to out-of-frame rearrangements, and those results were checked against IGoR. In a later analysis, hypergeometric tests were used to score TCR-TCR, TCR-HLA and TCR-CMV co-occurrence, with a repertoire-size bias correction applied to TCR pairs. To estimate false discovery rates, a later analysis permuted the HLA or CMV assignments 20 times. In a later analysis, co-occurring TCRs were grouped using DBSCAN, and TCRdist sequence similarity was added for clustering within HLA-allele-positive subsets. For co-occurrence clustering, repertoires with fewer than 30,000 or more than 120,000 public chains were excluded, along with five repertoires with anomalous nucleotide sharing. TCRdb took over this immuneACCESS table, retaining in-frame rearrangements with V and J assigned. Such tables are incomplete; in checked studies, under half of the missing clones stem from an unresolved V gene, and the remainder is unexplained. The DNA gave D and trimming, while V, J and clone size come from that table. Present in this sample are some 150,000 clones, around 62% of which were seen just once. Clones ranked in the top ten supply 2.5% to 3% of the sample.

The chain uses TRBV29-1 and TRBJ2-3; a weak D assignment points to TRBD1 (6 bases agree). The sequence was collected from a man in his forties or fifties in good health and CMV-seronegative. Sequenced sample: PBMCs. The DNA is as follows: TGCAGCGTTGAAGTTCCAGGGGCTCGCACAGATACGCAGTATTTT. This encodes CSVEVPGARTDTQYF.